A single sample is the source of the 2 T cell receptor beta chains below, sequenced in a study of blood T cell repertoires in COVID-19 (dated by TCRdb to the early 2020s). Libraries were constructed by the immunoSEQ multiplex PCR assay. TCRdb's version of the immuneACCESS table is confined to in-frame rearrangements and falls short of the full clone set. An unresolved V gene accounts for under half of the shortfall where checked; the remainder is of unknown origin. This sample has 250,000 to 350,000 clones in its table, and about nine tenths of those were observed once. Roughly 0.96% of the sample is taken by the ten largest. Sequencing used peripheral blood. These receptors all stem from a woman in her 40s who had recovered from COVID-19.

The V and J genes are TRBV21-1 and TRBJ2-1; no check of the table's D call, TRBD2, against the DNA was made. TRBV21-1 is annotated as a pseudogene. The CDR3 totals 20 residues. The CDR3 region has the DNA TGTGCCAGCAGCAACAGGGCCGGGAGGGTGTGTGAACCCAGCTACAATGAGCAGTTCTTC. It codes for CASSNRAGRVCEPSYNEQFF.

This clone was counted a single time. The V gene is TRBV25-1, the J gene TRBJ1-1; the match to TRBD1 covers 8 bases. V shed 5 bases and J 4 bases; nucleotides not matched to a gene: 15. Germline V gene lookup returns CDR1 MGHDK and CDR2 SYGVNS. CDR3 length: 17 residues. The CDR3 DNA reads as TGTGCCAGCAGTCCGATCAGGGGGCAGGGTCCGACCACTGAAGCTTTCTTT. Translated, it gives CASSPIRGQGPTTEAFF.